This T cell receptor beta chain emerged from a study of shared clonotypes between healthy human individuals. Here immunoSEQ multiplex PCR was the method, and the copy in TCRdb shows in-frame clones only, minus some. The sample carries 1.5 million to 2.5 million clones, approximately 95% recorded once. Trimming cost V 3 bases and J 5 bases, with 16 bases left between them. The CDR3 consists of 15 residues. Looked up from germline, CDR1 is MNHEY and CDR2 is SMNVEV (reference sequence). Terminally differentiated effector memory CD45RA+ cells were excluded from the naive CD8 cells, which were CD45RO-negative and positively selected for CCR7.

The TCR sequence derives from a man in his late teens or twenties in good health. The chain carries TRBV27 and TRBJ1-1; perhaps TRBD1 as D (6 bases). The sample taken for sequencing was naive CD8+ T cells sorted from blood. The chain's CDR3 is CASSFSVTGPTEAFF. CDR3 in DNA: TGTGCCAGCAGTTTTTCCGTCACAGGGCCAACTGAAGCTTTCTTT.